The rows below give T cell receptor beta chains drawn from one sample of a study of T cells after posttransplantation cyclophosphamide. Some clones are missing from TCRdb's copy, which holds only in-frame ones; the method was immunoSEQ multiplex PCR. The data hold about 4,000 clones, with approximately 69% observed a single time. The input for sequencing was CD8+ T cells sorted from PBMCs, taken 1,000 to 1,200 days after allogeneic stem cell transplant with posttransplant cyclophosphamide. These receptors were taken from a female patient aged 40-50 years who received an allogeneic stem cell transplant from a related donor, was CMV-positive, and had no GVHD. The graft donor may be the source of some T cells. The CDR3 runs from the conserved cysteine through the conserved F or W. D genes are given only for firm matches. Not all rows give a size; the values are once, few, many and, for expanded clones, a class.

>NA|TRBV9|NA|TRBJ2-7
TGTGCCTGTATTATCAGGCAGGGGACGGCATACGAGCAGTACTTC
CACIIRQGTAYEQYF
>NA|TRBV4-1|NA|TRBJ2-1
TGCGCCAGCAGCCAAGGCTACGACAATGAGCAGTTCTTC
CASSQGYDNEQFF
>NA|TRBV13|NA|TRBJ2-5
TGTGCCAGCAGCTCTGACCAAGAGACCCAGTACTTC
CASSSDQETQYF
>NA|TRBV5-5|TRBD1|TRBJ2-7
TGTGCCAGCAGCTTGGGGGACAGGGGGGTTCGGGAGCAGTACTTC
CASSLGDRGVREQYF
>few|TRBV9|NA|TRBJ2-7
TGTGCCATTAGTTTCAAGCAGGGGACGGCATACGAGCAGTACTTC
CAISFKQGTAYEQYF
>NA|TRBV7-2|NA|TRBJ1-6
TGTGCCAGCAGCTTAGTACCGAGCTCCTATAATTCACCCCTCCACTTT
CASSLVPSSYNSPLHF
>few|TRBV7-9|NA|TRBJ1-1
TGTGCCAGCAGCTCCCGCTCAACAGGGTGGGCTTTCTTT
CASSSRSTGWAFF
>NA|TRBV27|TRBD1|TRBJ2-7
TGTGCCAGCAGTCCCTACAGGGGAACGGGCTACGAGCAGTACTTC
CASSPYRGTGYEQYF
>NA|TRBV11-2|NA|TRBJ1-2
TGTGCCAGCAGCTTCTACAGCGGGTGGCATGGCTACACCTTC
CASSFYSGWHGYTF
>few|TRBV9|NA|TRBJ2-7
TGTGCCAGTTGCATCGGGCAGGGGACGGCCTACGAGCAGTACTTC
CASCIGQGTAYEQYF
>few|TRBV19|NA|TRBJ1-5
TGTGCCAGTACGAAGGCCCCAGGGAGCAATCAGCCCCAGCATTTT
CASTKAPGSNQPQHF
>NA|TRBV11-2|TRBD1|TRBJ2-7
TGTGCCAGCAGCGAGGGACAGGGGGTAAACTACGAGCAGTACTTC
CASSEGQGVNYEQYF
>NA|TRBV9|NA|TRBJ2-7
TGTGCCTTTAGTTTCAGGCAGGGGACGGCCTACGAGCAGTACTTC
CAFSFRQGTAYEQYF
>NA|TRBV9|TRBD1|TRBJ2-7
TGTGCCTGTTTTTTCGAACAGGGGACGGCCTACGAGCAGTACTTC
CACFFEQGTAYEQYF
>NA|TRBV7-2|NA|TRBJ2-1
TGTGCCAGCAGCTTATTCCCCCCCCCTCCTGATGAGCAGTTCTTC
CASSLFPPPPDEQFF
>NA|TRBV6-5|NA|TRBJ1-2
TGTGCCAGCAGTTACTCGATAGCAGGGGTTGGCTACACCTTC
CASSYSIAGVGYTF
>NA|TRBV14|NA|TRBJ1-1
TGTGCCAGCAGCCAAGATCTTAGGTTGGAGGTAAACACTGAAGCTTTCTTT
CASSQDLRLEVNTEAFF
>once|TRBV5-6|NA|TRBJ1-2
TGTGCCAGCAGCTTGGGGACAGCTAACTATGGCTACACCTTC
CASSLGTANYGYTF
>NA|TRBV7-9|NA|TRBJ1-1
TGTGCCAGCAGCTTAGACAGGTCCTACACTGAAGCTTTCTTT
CASSLDRSYTEAFF
>NA|TRBV9|NA|TRBJ2-7
TGTGCCAGCAGCATCAAACAGAAGACGGCCTACGAGCAGTACTTC
CASSIKQKTAYEQYF
>few|TRBV9|TRBD1|TRBJ2-7
TGTGCCAGTTGCTTCGGACAGGAGACGGCCTACGAGCAGTACTTC
CASCFGQETAYEQYF
>NA|TRBV9|NA|TRBJ2-7
TGTGCTTGTTTTTTCAGGCAGGGGACGGCATACGAGCAGTACTTC
CACFFRQGTAYEQYF
>NA|TRBV9|NA|TRBJ2-7
TGTGCCAGCAGCATCAGGCAGGGGACGGCATACGAGCAGTACTTC
CASSIRQGTAYEQYF
>once|TRBV7-3|NA|TRBJ1-4
TGTGCCAGCAGCTTAGCTACAGGGTCCGAAAAACTGTTTTTT
CASSLATGSEKLFF
>NA|TRBV18|TRBD2|TRBJ2-5
TGTGCCAGCTCACTACTAGCGGGGGGAGGAGAGACCCAGTACTTC
CASSLLAGGGETQYF
>few|TRBV9|NA|TRBJ2-7
TGTGCCATCAGTTTCGGGCAGGGGACGGCATACGAGCAGTACTTC
CAISFGQGTAYEQYF
>NA|TRBV4-2|NA|TRBJ1-5
TGTGCCAGCAGCCAACTCAGGGGAAGCAATCAGCCCCAGCATTTT
CASSQLRGSNQPQHF
>NA|TRBV6-4|NA|TRBJ2-2
TGTGCCACCAGGGGCGCTAATAGTCGGGAGCTGTTTTTT
CATRGANSRELFF
>few|TRBV4-1|TRBD1|TRBJ1-2
TGCGCCAGCAGCTTGGGGGACGACAGGGGGCAAGGCTACACCTTC
CASSLGDDRGQGYTF
>NA|TRBV6-5|TRBD1|TRBJ2-2
TGTGCCAGCAGTCCCGGGACAGTATATACCGGGGAGCTGTTTTTT
CASSPGTVYTGELFF
>few|TRBV9|NA|TRBJ2-7
TGTGCCAGTTGCTTCGGGCAGGGGACGGCATACGAGCAGTACTTC
CASCFGQGTAYEQYF
>hyperexpanded|TRBV2|TRBD1|TRBJ2-7
TGTGCCAGAGGGGTCGGGACAGGGTCCTACGAGCAGTACTTC
CARGVGTGSYEQYF
>NA|TRBV9|NA|TRBJ2-7
TGTGCCATTATTTTCAAACAGAAGACGGCATACGAGCAGTACTTC
CAIIFKQKTAYEQYF
>NA|TRBV5-1|TRBD1|TRBJ2-7
TGCGCCAGCAGCTTGACAGGGGGAAACTACGAGCAGTACTTC
CASSLTGGNYEQYF
>NA|TRBV9|NA|TRBJ2-7
TGTGCCAGTATCATCAAGCAGGGGACGGCATACGAGCAGTACTTC
CASIIKQGTAYEQYF
>once|TRBV11-3|TRBD2|TRBJ2-1
TGTGCCAGCAGTTTACGGGGGGAATACAATGAGCAGTTCTTC
CASSLRGEYNEQFF
>NA|TRBV5-6|TRBD1|TRBJ2-3
TGTGCCAGCAGCTTGGGGACAGGGGGAAAGACAGATACGCAGTATTTT
CASSLGTGGKTDTQYF
>NA|TRBV28|TRBD1|TRBJ1-3
TGTGCCAGCAGGCTGGGGACAGGATCTTTCCTCTCTGGAAACACCATATATTTT
CASRLGTGSFLSGNTIYF
>few|TRBV9|NA|TRBJ2-7
TGTGCCATTTTTATCAGGCAGGGGACGGCCTACGAGCAGTACTTC
CAIFIRQGTAYEQYF
>NA|TRBV6-5|NA|TRBJ1-1
TGTGCCAGCAGTTACTCGATAGACACTGAAGCTTTCTTT
CASSYSIDTEAFF
>NA|TRBV7-9|NA|TRBJ2-4
TGTGCCAGCAGCTCCGGGGGTGCCAAAAACATTCAGTACTTC
CASSSGGAKNIQYF
>few|TRBV5-1|TRBD1|TRBJ2-1
TGCGCCAGCAGCTTAGGACAGGGGTCCTACAATGAGCAGTTCTTC
CASSLGQGSYNEQFF
>NA|TRBV6-6|NA|TRBJ1-2
TGTGCCAGCAGCGCAGGGTGGGGCTATGGCTACACCTTC
CASSAGWGYGYTF
>NA|TRBV6-5|NA|TRBJ2-7
TGTGCCAGCAGTCCTCCTACCTTACCCTACGAGCAGTACTTC
CASSPPTLPYEQYF
>NA|TRBV28|TRBD1|TRBJ2-7
TGTGCCAGCAGTCCTCGACAGGGGGTAGGGTACGAGCAGTACTTC
CASSPRQGVGYEQYF
>few|TRBV9|TRBD1|TRBJ2-7
TGTGCCAGCATCATCAAACAGGGGACGGCCTACGAGCAGTACTTC
CASIIKQGTAYEQYF
>NA|TRBV9|NA|TRBJ2-7
TGTGCCTGCAGTTTCAGGCAGGGGACGGCATACGAGCAGTACTTC
CACSFRQGTAYEQYF
>NA|TRBV7-2|TRBD2|TRBJ2-5
TGTGCCAGCAGATTTAGAGAGAGCCTAGCGGGGAGCCAAGAGACCCAGTACTTC
CASRFRESLAGSQETQYF
>once|TRBV5-6|NA|TRBJ2-1
TGTGCCAGCAGCGCAGGGAACAATGAGCAGTTCTTC
CASSAGNNEQFF
>few|TRBV9|NA|TRBJ2-7
TGTGCCATTATTTTCAGGCAGGGGACGGCCTACGAGCAGTACTTC
CAIIFRQGTAYEQYF
>NA|TRBV15|TRBD1|TRBJ2-3
TGTGCCACCAGCAGAGATAGGCAAGGGACAGACCTCACAGATACGCAGTATTTT
CATSRDRQGTDLTDTQYF
>few|TRBV9|NA|TRBJ2-7
TGTGCCAGCTTTATCGGGCAGGGGACGGCATACGAGCAGTACTTC
CASFIGQGTAYEQYF
>NA|TRBV7-3|TRBD1|TRBJ1-5
TGTGCCAGCAGCTTAAAAACCAGGGGGTGCAATCAGCCCCAGCATTTT
CASSLKTRGCNQPQHF
>NA|TRBV11-1|NA|TRBJ2-7
TGTGCCAGCAGCCCCGGGAACCTTAATTACGAGCAGTACTTC
CASSPGNLNYEQYF
>once|TRBV12-5|NA|TRBJ1-5
TGTGCTAGTGGTTTGGTACACCCGGGGGGTAGCAATCAGCCCCAGCATTTT
CASGLVHPGGSNQPQHF